The 10 T cell receptor beta chains below all came from one sample that was sequenced in a study of beta chain features in type 1 diabetes. Every isolated RNA sample was fully reverse transcribed, so sequencing captured expressed TCRB transcripts. Profiling relied on immunoSEQ multiplex PCR, and the TCRdb table lists in-frame clones only, not all of them. This repertoire shows about 470,000 clones, approximately 30% found once; its top ten account for 0.065%. What was sequenced was naive CD4+ T cells from blood. The receptor source for this set is a man between 18 and 29 years old in good health.

V usage is TRBV14 and J usage is TRBJ2-1; D remains ambiguous. Between the trimmed V and J ends, which lost 2 bases and 5 bases, there was a span of 7 bases. Looked up from germline, CDR1 is SGHDN and CDR2 is FVKESK. The CDR3 is 13 amino acids. The CDR3 sequence is CASSQFRHNEQFF. The CDR3, as DNA: TGTGCCAGCAGCCAATTCAGACACAATGAGCAGTTCTTC.

The chain links TRBV7-2 to TRBJ2-4; no firm D call. There are 14 residues in the CDR3. Germline CDR1 and CDR2: SGHTA and FQGNSA. Trimming stripped 6 bases from V and 6 bases from J, with 15 bases between. This CDR3 reads CASSSGMGGNIQYF. DNA of the CDR3: TGTGCCAGCAGTTCCGGAATGGGTGGAAACATTCAGTACTTC.

V and J are TRBV9 and TRBJ1-2; D might be TRBD1 (5 bases). The CDR3 runs 16 residues. Germline assignment: CDR1 SGDLS and CDR2 YYNGEE. Between the trimmed V and J ends, which lost 3 bases and 4 bases, there was a span of 19 bases. CDR3 nucleotides: TGTGCCAGCAGCGCCCGGGGCAGCTCTAGACTCTATGGCTACACCTTC. Translation: CASSARGSSRLYGYTF.

This clone was seen a few times. The chain carries TRBV5-1 and TRBJ2-1; TRBD2 matches at 8 bases. With V trimmed by 0 bases and J by 9 bases, 8 bases remained unmatched. Germline values: CDR1 SGHRS, CDR2 YFSETQ. The CDR3 runs to 15 residues. CDR3 bases: TGCGCCAGCAGCTTGGCCCCGGGAGGGCCCGGTGAGCAGTTCTTC. Encoded protein: CASSLAPGGPGEQFF. Drawing the rest from reference TRBV5-1 and TRBJ2-1, the complete variable domain is KAGVTQTPRYLIKTRGQQVTLSCSPISGHRSVSWYQQTPGQGLQFLFEYFSETQRNKGNFPGRFSGRQFSNSRSEMNVSTLELGDSALYLCASSLAPGGPGEQFFGPGTRLTVL.

The CDR3 sequence: CASSQDRDGYSGANVLTF. As DNA, the CDR3 is TGTGCCAGCAGCCAAGATCGGGACGGATACTCTGGGGCCAACGTCCTGACTTTC. This chain links TRBV4-2 with TRBJ2-6; TRBD1 or TRBD2 may be the D gene (5 bases each). V was pared by 0 bases and J by 0 bases, with 12 bases between. Germline CDR1 and CDR2: LGHNA and YNFKEQ. This CDR3 is built from 18 residues.

The chain combines TRBV7-9 with TRBJ2-1, with D maybe TRBD1 (7 bases). The CDR3 loop spans 16 amino acids. Germline lookup yields CDR1 SEHNR and CDR2 FQNEAQ (reference sequence). The germline V and J ends were trimmed by 7 bases and 5 bases, with 21 bases remaining between them. The CDR3 DNA follows: TGTGCCAGCACCCAACCAGGGGGGAGGAGGGACAATGAGCAGTTCTTC. It specifies CASTQPGGRRDNEQFF.

This clone was seen a few times. The chain carries TRBV7-9 and TRBJ2-2; D is uncertain. The V and J ends lost 5 bases and 6 bases respectively, with 13 bases between them. The CDR3 runs 14 residues. Germline V gene lookup returns CDR1 SEHNR and CDR2 FQNEAQ (reference sequence). This chain's CDR3 is CASSPPVRSGELFF. CDR3 in DNA: TGTGCCAGCAGCCCCCCGGTGAGGTCCGGGGAGCTGTTTTTT.

This rearrangement joins TRBV30 to TRBJ2-1, with D unclear. This CDR3 has 13 amino acids. Germline V lookup: CDR1 GTSNPN, CDR2 SVGIG (reference sequence). V was trimmed by 0 bases and J by 5 bases, leaving 8 bases between them. The CDR3 reads CAWSVETNNEQFF. CDR3 DNA: TGTGCCTGGAGTGTAGAGACCAACAATGAGCAGTTCTTC. The full variable domain, in which reference TRBV30 and TRBJ2-1 provide the parts outside the CDR3, is SQTIHQWPATLVQPVGSPLSLECTVEGTSNPNLYWYRQAAGRGLQLLFYSVGIGQISSEVPQNLSASRPQDRQFILSSKKLLLSDSGFYLCAWSVETNNEQFFGPGTRLTVL.

This clone was seen a handful of times. The chain employs TRBV25-1 and TRBJ1-5; D is unclear. The CDR3 runs to 14 residues. Germline V gives CDR1 MGHDK, CDR2 SYGVNS. V lost 4 bases and J lost 2, with 9 bases in between. The CDR3 coding sequence is TGTGCCAGCAGTGGGACGGCGGGCAATCAGCCCCAGCATTTT. Translated: CASSGTAGNQPQHF.

J is TRBJ2-7 and V is TRBV29-1; a weak D match, TRBD1 (5 bases). Trimming stripped 3 bases from V and 7 bases from J, with 16 bases between. Germline CDR1 is SQVTM and CDR2 is ANQGSEA. The CDR3 length is 13 residues. This CDR3 reads CSVEDTPVGEQYF. CDR3 nucleotide sequence: TGCAGCGTTGAGGACACCCCGGTGGGGGAGCAGTACTTC.